Following are 28 T cell receptor beta chains from one sample sequenced in a study of blood T cell repertoires in COVID-19. The data were produced by immunoSEQ multiplex PCR, yet TCRdb's version contains in-frame clones alone and is incomplete. Here the sample spans roughly 250,000 clones, about 93% being singletons. Sequenced input: PBMCs or T cells enriched from blood (not recorded which). These receptors were collected from a young woman who had recovered from COVID-19.

This clone was seen only a few times. This chain links TRBV12-3 or TRBV12-4 with TRBJ2-7; 8 nucleotides line up with TRBD1. V was clipped by 6 bases and J by 6 bases; unmatched bases: 7. The CDR3 runs to 13 residues. The CDR3 DNA reads as TGTGCCAGCAGCCCGACGACAGGGGTCGAGCAGTACTTC. It yields the protein CASSPTTGVEQYF.

This clone showed up just a few times. The genes are TRBV7-6 and TRBJ1-1; D is undetermined. The CDR3 is 13 amino acids. Germline V gene lookup returns CDR1 SGHVS and CDR2 FNYEAQ. Deletions cut 1 base from V and 1 base from J, with 4 bases between. Here the CDR3 reads CASSLGQNTEAFF. The CDR3 DNA reads TGTGCCAGCAGCTTAGGACAGAACACTGAAGCTTTCTTT.

The chain employs TRBV11-3 and TRBJ2-5; 10 nucleotides agree with TRBD2. CDR3 length equals 17 residues. Germline V gene lookup returns CDR1 SGHNT and CDR2 YENEEA. The V and J ends lost 6 bases and 3 bases, in that order; junction bases with no gene match: 13. Written as DNA, the CDR3 is TGTGCCAGCAGTACCGGGACTAGCGTCGGGTTGGAAGAGACCCAGTACTTC. Its protein is CASSTGTSVGLEETQYF.

This chain joins TRBV4-3 and TRBJ2-5; TRBD1 matches at 8 bases. CDR3 length equals 18 residues. Germline V gives CDR1 LGHNA, CDR2 YSLEER. The J segment lost 7 bases and the V segment lost 0 bases, leaving 16 bases of the junction unmatched. The CDR3 nucleotides read TGCGCCAGCAGCCAAGAGAGGGGACAGGTGGGGTGGTTGTCGACCCAGTACTTC. Protein sequence: CASSQERGQVGWLSTQYF.

This clone was detected once. The chain uses TRBV2 and TRBJ2-7, with 9 nucleotides matching TRBD1. The CDR3 runs 14 residues. The junction had 7 bases not matched to a gene; V was cut back by 4 bases and J by 6 bases. Looked up from germline, CDR1 is SNHLY and CDR2 is FYNNEI. The CDR3 loop reads CASSGTGEGVEQYF. CDR3 nucleotide sequence: TGTGCCAGCAGTGGGACAGGGGAAGGTGTCGAGCAGTACTTC. The full variable domain, rest sourced from reference TRBV2 and TRBJ2-7, is EPEVTQTPSHQVTQMGQEVILRCVPISNHLYFYWYRQILGQKVEFLVSFYNNEISEKSEIFDDQFSVERPDGSNFTLKIRSTKLEDSAMYFCASSGTGEGVEQYFGPGTRLTVT.

The V gene is TRBV19, the J gene TRBJ2-1, with D possibly being TRBD2 (5 bases). CDR3 length: 15 residues. V gave up 1 base and J gave up 2 bases, with 9 bases separating them. In germline, CDR1 is LNHDA, CDR2 SQIVND (reference sequence). This CDR3 is CASSIAREPYNEQFF. In nucleotides, the CDR3 is TGTGCCAGTAGTATAGCGAGGGAGCCCTACAATGAGCAGTTCTTC.

This rearrangement joins TRBV11-2 to TRBJ1-2; unclear D gene. This CDR3 is 14 amino acids long. V was pared by 7 bases and J by 2 bases, with 14 bases between. Per the germline V gene, CDR1 is SGHAT and CDR2 is FQNNGV. CDR3 sequence: CASTENLRNYGYTF. CDR3 sequence (DNA): TGTGCCAGCACCGAAAATCTTAGAAACTATGGCTACACCTTC.

V gene TRBV14 combines with J gene TRBJ2-2; tentatively, D is TRBD1 (6 bases). V was pared by 0 bases and J by 5 bases, with 16 bases between. Looked up from germline, CDR1 is SGHDN and CDR2 is FVKESK. This CDR3 has 17 amino acids. CDR3 nucleotides: TGTGCCAGCAGCCAAGATGTGGGCCAGGGGCGGACCGGGGAGCTGTTTTTT. Encoded protein: CASSQDVGQGRTGELFF.

This chain uses TRBV7-9 with TRBJ1-1; 7 bases agree with TRBD1. V shed 5 bases, J shed 0 bases, and the junction held 9 bases outside the gene matches. This CDR3 comprises 16 residues. In germline, CDR1 is SEHNR, CDR2 FQNEAQ (reference sequence). The CDR3, as DNA: TGTGCCAGCAGCGACTTGTCCGGGACAGTGAACACTGAAGCTTTCTTT. Translation gives CASSDLSGTVNTEAFF.

The chain employs TRBV7-3 and TRBJ2-2; 8 nucleotides agree with TRBD1. V shed 1 base, J shed 1 base, and the junction held 2 bases outside the gene matches. Germline V gene lookup returns CDR1 SGHTA and CDR2 FQGTGA. This CDR3 is built from 16 residues. The chain's CDR3 is CASSLIGQGNTGELFF. The CDR3 DNA sequence: TGTGCCAGCAGCTTAATTGGACAGGGGAACACCGGGGAGCTGTTTTTT.

This clone occurred once. This sample also contains other DNA sequences that code for the same CDR3. The V and J genes are TRBV27 and TRBJ2-3; D is undetermined. V was pared by 6 bases and J by 0 bases, with 4 bases between. This CDR3 contains 12 residues. Per the germline V gene, CDR1 is MNHEY and CDR2 is SMNVEV (reference sequence). The CDR3 sequence: CASSPSTDTQYF. Here the CDR3 DNA reads TGTGCCAGCAGCCCTAGCACAGATACGCAGTATTTT.

The chain carries TRBV10-3 and TRBJ1-6, with 7 bases identical to TRBD1. The J segment lost 9 bases and the V segment lost 0 bases, leaving 5 bases of the junction unmatched. CDR3 length equals 15 residues. Germline V gene lookup returns CDR1 ENHRY and CDR2 SYGVKD. CDR3 DNA: TGTGCCATCAGTGAGTCTCAAGGGGGCGGTTCACCCCTCCACTTT. It translates to CAISESQGGGSPLHF.

V and J are TRBV6-5 and TRBJ1-2; perhaps TRBD1 as D (6 bases). CDR3 length equals 11 residues. Germline lookup yields CDR1 MNHEY and CDR2 SVGAGI. Trimming took off 5 bases at V and 8 bases at J, with 9 bases between the two ends. DNA of the CDR3: TGTGCCAGCAGTACAGGGCGCGGCTACACCTTC. This codes for CASSTGRGYTF.

CDR3 residues: CASSPIGSSYNEQFF. The CDR3 DNA follows: TGTGCCAGCAGCCCTATCGGGAGCTCCTACAATGAGCAGTTCTTC. J is TRBJ2-1 and V is TRBV7-6; D may be TRBD2 (6 bases). The CDR3 is 15 residues long. Germline V gives CDR1 SGHVS, CDR2 FNYEAQ. V gave up 5 bases and J gave up 0 bases, with 11 bases separating them. Drawing the rest from reference TRBV7-6 and TRBJ2-1, the complete variable domain is GAGVSQSPRYKVTKRGQDVALRCDPISGHVSLYWYRQALGQGPEFLTYFNYEAQQDKSGLPNDRFSAERPEGSISTLTIQRTEQRDSAMYRCASSPIGSSYNEQFFGPGTRLTVL.

The rearrangement joins TRBV28 to TRBJ1-5; D is perhaps TRBD1 (5 bases). V was clipped by 7 bases and J by 4 bases, with 23 bases between them. Germline lookup yields CDR1 MDHEN and CDR2 SYDVKM. The CDR3 sequence is 17 residues long. The CDR3 DNA reads TGTGCCAGCACGCGTCCTCAAGGGGTTGGGAAAAATCAGCCCCAGCATTTT. Protein product: CASTRPQGVGKNQPQHF.

The chain carries TRBV3-1 (or the pseudogene TRBV3-2) and TRBJ2-7; D unclear. The CDR3 runs to 13 residues. CDR1 is LGHDT, CDR2 YNNKEL, per germline (reference sequence). Trimming removed 5 bases at V and 6 bases at J, with 14 bases between. The CDR3 DNA sequence: TGTGCCAGCAGCAAAAACTCCGGTAGCGAGCAGTACTTC. Amino acid sequence: CASSKNSGSEQYF.

This chain connects TRBV29-1 to TRBJ2-5; D remains unclear. This CDR3 region has 13 residues. In germline, CDR1 is SQVTM, CDR2 ANQGSEA. Trimming stripped 5 bases from V and 4 bases from J, with 14 bases between. CDR3 amino acids: CSVRQRLVETQYF. CDR3 sequence (DNA): TGCAGCGTTCGCCAACGACTTGTAGAGACCCAGTACTTC.

This clone was counted a single time. The chain joins TRBV5-6 to TRBJ1-1, with a possible D match to TRBD1 (5 bases). V lost 0 bases to trimming and J lost 7 bases, with 16 bases between them. The germline V gene has CDR1 SGHDT and CDR2 YYEEEE. The CDR3 covers 15 residues. The CDR3 DNA is TGTGCCAGCAGCTTGGCCTGGGGCAGCTCCAATGAAGCTTTCTTT. Protein: CASSLAWGSSNEAFF.

This clone was seen more than once but under ten times. The CDR3 region is CASSLEGHVPQGTSGNTIYF. CDR3 nucleotide sequence: TGTGCCAGCAGCTTAGAGGGACATGTCCCACAGGGCACTTCTGGAAACACCATATATTTT. The rearrangement joins TRBV11-3 to TRBJ1-3; possible D gene TRBD1, 6 bases. The CDR3 totals 20 residues. Trimming took 0 bases from V and 1 from J, leaving 22 bases between them. The germline V gene has CDR1 SGHNT and CDR2 YENEEA. The full variable domain, with the rest looked up from reference TRBV11-3 and TRBJ1-3, is EAGVVQSPRYKIIEKKQPVAFWCNPISGHNTLYWYLQNLGQGPELLIRYENEEAVDDSQLPKDRFSAERLKGVDSTLKIQPAELGDSAVYLCASSLEGHVPQGTSGNTIYFGEGSWLTVV.

The chain uses TRBV3-1 (or the pseudogene TRBV3-2) and TRBJ1-2; no reliable D call. V dropped 1 base and J dropped 1 base, with 7 bases sitting between them. CDR3 size: 14 residues. Germline loops: CDR1 LGHDT, CDR2 YNNKEL (reference sequence). The CDR3 DNA reads as TGTGCCAGCAGCCAAGCCCAGGTTAACTATGGCTACACCTTC. This encodes CASSQAQVNYGYTF.

This clone has just a few counts. Relative to the germline gene, one junction end is altered; a read error may explain this. V is TRBV5-4 and J is TRBJ2-1; 10 bases agree with TRBD2. The CDR3 is made up of 12 amino acids. Looked up from germline, CDR1 is SGHNT and CDR2 is YYREEE (reference sequence). The CDR3 DNA sequence: TGTGCCAGCAGCTTGGGGGGACTAGCGTTAGTCTTC. Translation gives CASSLGGLALVF.

The chain couples TRBV7-2 to TRBJ1-6; tentative D call: TRBD1 (5 bases). Germline V gene sequence: CDR1 SGHTA, CDR2 FQGNSA. V gave up 5 bases and J gave up 7 bases, with 6 bases separating them. CDR3 length: 12 residues. CDR3 region: CASSPGNSPLHF. DNA of the CDR3: TGTGCCAGCAGCCCAGGGAATTCACCCCTCCACTTT. The entire variable domain, with the rest obtained from reference TRBV7-2 and TRBJ1-6, is as follows: GAGVSQSPSNKVTEKGKDVELRCDPISGHTALYWYRQSLGQGLEFLIYFQGNSAPDKSGLPSDRFSAERTGGSVSTLTIQRTQQEDSAVYLCASSPGNSPLHFGNGTRLTVT.

V gene TRBV7-8 combines with J gene TRBJ2-7, with 8 positions matching TRBD2. Germline values: CDR1 SGHVS, CDR2 FQNEAQ. Trimming cost V 1 base and J 2 bases; bases outside gene matches: 10. This CDR3 region has 17 residues. The DNA of the CDR3 is TGTGCCAGCAGCTTAGTAATGGCTAGCGGGTTCGCCTACGAGCAGTACTTC. The encoded protein is CASSLVMASGFAYEQYF.

The chain combines TRBV7-9 with TRBJ2-3, with D perhaps TRBD1 (6 bases). The V gene's germline CDR1 is SEHNR and CDR2 FQNEAQ (reference sequence). The germline V and J ends were trimmed by 5 bases and 0 bases, with 15 bases remaining between them. This CDR3 comprises 16 residues. The CDR3 is CASSPRAGASTDTQYF. The DNA for the CDR3 is TGTGCCAGCAGCCCCCGGGCAGGGGCTAGCACAGATACGCAGTATTTT.

The rearrangement joins TRBV2 to TRBJ1-2; 8 positions match TRBD1. The CDR3 runs 15 residues. Germline-derived CDR1 and CDR2 are SNHLY and FYNNEI. Trimming took 6 bases from V and 8 from J; bases not matched to a gene: 14. Here the CDR3 reads CASSWTGQEEWGYTF. For the CDR3, the DNA is TGTGCCAGCAGCTGGACAGGGCAGGAGGAGTGGGGCTACACCTTC.

The chain uses TRBV12-5 and TRBJ1-2; 7 bases map to TRBD1. Germline trimming cut 1 base from V and 10 bases from J; bases unmatched to any gene: 3. The CDR3 totals 12 residues. CDR1 LGHNT and CDR2 FRNRAP come from the germline V gene. The CDR3 loop reads CASGLGQGPYTF. As DNA, the CDR3 is TGTGCTAGTGGTTTGGGACAGGGCCCCTACACCTTC.

The gene calls are TRBV4-3 and TRBJ1-1, with unresolved D. The CDR3 spans 14 residues. CDR1 and CDR2 (germline): LGHNA, YSLEER. Deletions cut 0 bases from V and 6 bases from J, with 11 bases between. As DNA, the CDR3 is TGCGCCAGCAGCCAAGATTGGAGGTCGGCTGAAGCTTTCTTT. Translating it yields CASSQDWRSAEAFF.

The V gene is TRBV29-1, the J gene TRBJ2-7, with TRBD2 as a possible D gene (6 bases). Trimming cost V 3 bases and J 12 bases, with 15 bases left between them. There are 11 residues in the CDR3. The germline V gene encodes CDR1 SQVTM and CDR2 ANQGSEA. CDR3 residues: CSVDGGRNRYF. As DNA, the CDR3 is TGCAGCGTTGACGGGGGTCGGAATCGGTACTTC.